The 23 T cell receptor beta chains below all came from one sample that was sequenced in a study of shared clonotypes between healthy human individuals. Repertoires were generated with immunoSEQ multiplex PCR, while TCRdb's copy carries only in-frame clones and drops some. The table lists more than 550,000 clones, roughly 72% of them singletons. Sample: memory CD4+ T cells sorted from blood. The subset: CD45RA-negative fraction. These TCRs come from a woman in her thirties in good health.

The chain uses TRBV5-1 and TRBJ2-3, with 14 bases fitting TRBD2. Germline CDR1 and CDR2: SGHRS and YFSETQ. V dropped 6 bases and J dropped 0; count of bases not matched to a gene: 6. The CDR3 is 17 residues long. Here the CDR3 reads CASTGTSGSVSTDTQYF. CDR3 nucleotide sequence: TGCGCCAGCACCGGGACTAGCGGGAGTGTGAGCACAGATACGCAGTATTTT. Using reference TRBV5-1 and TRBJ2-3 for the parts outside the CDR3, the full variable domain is KAGVTQTPRYLIKTRGQQVTLSCSPISGHRSVSWYQQTPGQGLQFLFEYFSETQRNKGNFPGRFSGRQFSNSRSEMNVSTLELGDSALYLCASTGTSGSVSTDTQYFGPGTRLTVL.

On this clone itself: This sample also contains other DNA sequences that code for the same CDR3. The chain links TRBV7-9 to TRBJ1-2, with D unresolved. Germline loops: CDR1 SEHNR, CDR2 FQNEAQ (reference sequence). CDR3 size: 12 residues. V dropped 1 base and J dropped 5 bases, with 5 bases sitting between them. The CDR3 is CASSLEGYGYTF. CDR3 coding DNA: TGTGCCAGCAGCTTAGAGGGTTATGGCTACACCTTC. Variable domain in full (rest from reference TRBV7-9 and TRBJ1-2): DTGVSQNPRHKITKRGQNVTFRCDPISEHNRLYWYRQTLGQGPEFLTYFQNEAQLEKSRLLSDRFSAERPKGSFSTLEIQRTEQGDSAMYLCASSLEGYGYTFGSGTRLTVV.

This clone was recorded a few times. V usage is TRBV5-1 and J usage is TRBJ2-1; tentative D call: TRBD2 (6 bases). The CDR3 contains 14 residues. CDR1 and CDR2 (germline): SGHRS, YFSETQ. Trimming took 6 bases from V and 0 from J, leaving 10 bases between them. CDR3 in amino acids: CASKRELSYNEQFF. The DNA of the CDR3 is TGCGCCAGCAAACGGGAGCTCTCCTACAATGAGCAGTTCTTC.

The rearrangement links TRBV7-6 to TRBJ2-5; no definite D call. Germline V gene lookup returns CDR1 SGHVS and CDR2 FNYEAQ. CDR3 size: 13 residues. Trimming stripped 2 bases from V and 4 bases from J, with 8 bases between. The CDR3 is CASSLRPAETQYF. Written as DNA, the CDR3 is TGTGCCAGCAGCTTACGCCCAGCAGAGACCCAGTACTTC.

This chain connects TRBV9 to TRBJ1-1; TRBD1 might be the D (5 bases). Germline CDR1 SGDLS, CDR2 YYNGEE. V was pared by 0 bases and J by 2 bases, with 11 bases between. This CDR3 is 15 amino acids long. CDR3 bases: TGTGCCAGCAGCGTAGTTGGACAAATAAACACTGAAGCTTTCTTT. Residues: CASSVVGQINTEAFF.

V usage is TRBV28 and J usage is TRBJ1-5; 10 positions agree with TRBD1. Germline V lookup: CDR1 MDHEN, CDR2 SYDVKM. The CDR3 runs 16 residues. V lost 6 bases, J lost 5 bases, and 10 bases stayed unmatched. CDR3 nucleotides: TGTGCCAGCAGCCCATCCGACAGGGGGCTTGATCAGCCCCAGCATTTT. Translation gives CASSPSDRGLDQPQHF. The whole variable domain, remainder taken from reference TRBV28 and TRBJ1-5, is DVKVTQSSRYLVKRTGEKVFLECVQDMDHENMFWYRQDPGLGLRLIYFSYDVKMKEKGDIPEGYSVSREKKERFSLILESASTNQTSMYLCASSPSDRGLDQPQHFGDGTRLSIL.

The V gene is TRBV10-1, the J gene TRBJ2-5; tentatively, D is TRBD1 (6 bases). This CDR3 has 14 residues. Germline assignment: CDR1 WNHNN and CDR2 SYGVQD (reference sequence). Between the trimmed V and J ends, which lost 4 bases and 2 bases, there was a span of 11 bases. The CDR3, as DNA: TGCGCCAGCAGTGGGACAGTGACTCAAGAGACCCAGTACTTC. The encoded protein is CASSGTVTQETQYF.

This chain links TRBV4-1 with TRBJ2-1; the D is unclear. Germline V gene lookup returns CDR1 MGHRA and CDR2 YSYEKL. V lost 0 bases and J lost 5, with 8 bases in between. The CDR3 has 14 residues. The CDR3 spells CASSQEFWDNEQFF. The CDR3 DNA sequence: TGCGCCAGCAGCCAAGAGTTTTGGGACAATGAGCAGTTCTTC.

The CDR3 DNA follows: TGTGCCAGCAGCGCTCCAGGGGGCAAGAACTATGGCTACACCTTC. Translated, it gives CASSAPGGKNYGYTF. The rearrangement links TRBV14 to TRBJ1-2; 8 bases match TRBD1. The CDR3 has 15 residues. V trimming: 5 bases; J trimming: 2 bases; junction bases outside the gene matches: 7. Germline V gene sequence: CDR1 SGHDN, CDR2 FVKESK.

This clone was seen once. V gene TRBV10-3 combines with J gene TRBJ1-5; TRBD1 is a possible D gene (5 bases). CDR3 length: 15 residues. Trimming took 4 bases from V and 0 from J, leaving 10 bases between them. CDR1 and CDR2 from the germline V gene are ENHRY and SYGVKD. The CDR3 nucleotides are TGTGCCATCAGTGGGGGACCGGTTAGCAATCAGCCCCAGCATTTT. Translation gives CAISGGPVSNQPQHF.

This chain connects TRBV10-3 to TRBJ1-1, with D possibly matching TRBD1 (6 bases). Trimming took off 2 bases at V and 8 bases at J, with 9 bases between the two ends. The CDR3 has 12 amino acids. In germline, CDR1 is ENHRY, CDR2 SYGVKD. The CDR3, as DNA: TGTGCCATCAGTGAGCAGGGGTGGGAAGCTTTCTTT. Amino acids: CAISEQGWEAFF.

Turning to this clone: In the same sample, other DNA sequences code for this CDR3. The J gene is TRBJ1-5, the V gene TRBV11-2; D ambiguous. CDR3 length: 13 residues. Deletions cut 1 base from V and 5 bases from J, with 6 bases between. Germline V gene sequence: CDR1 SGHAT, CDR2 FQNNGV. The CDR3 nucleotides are TGTGCCAGCAGCTTAGCCGGCGATCAGCCCCAGCATTTT. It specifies CASSLAGDQPQHF.

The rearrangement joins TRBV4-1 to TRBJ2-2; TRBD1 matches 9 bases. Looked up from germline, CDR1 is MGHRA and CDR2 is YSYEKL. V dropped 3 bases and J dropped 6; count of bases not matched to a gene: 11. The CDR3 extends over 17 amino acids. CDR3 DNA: TGCGCCAGCAGCCAGGGGCCGGGACAGGGTTTTCCCGGGGAGCTGTTTTTT. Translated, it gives CASSQGPGQGFPGELFF.

The CDR3 bases are TGTGCCAGCAGACAGGGTTGGGAAAAACTGTTTTTT. Its translation is CASRQGWEKLFF. The J gene is TRBJ1-4, the V gene TRBV6-5; D might be TRBD1 (6 bases). In germline, CDR1 is MNHEY, CDR2 SVGAGI. Trimming took 6 bases from V and 8 from J, leaving 10 bases between them. The CDR3 covers 12 residues.

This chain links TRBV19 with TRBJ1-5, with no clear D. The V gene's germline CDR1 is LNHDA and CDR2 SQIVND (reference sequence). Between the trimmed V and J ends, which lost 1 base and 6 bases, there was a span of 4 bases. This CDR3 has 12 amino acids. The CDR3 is CASSIGSQPQHF. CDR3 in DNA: TGTGCCAGTAGTATAGGCTCTCAGCCCCAGCATTTT.

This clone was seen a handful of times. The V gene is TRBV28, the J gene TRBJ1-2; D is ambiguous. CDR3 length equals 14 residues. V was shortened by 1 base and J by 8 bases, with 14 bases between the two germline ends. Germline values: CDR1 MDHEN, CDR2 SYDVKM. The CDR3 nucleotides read TGTGCCAGCAGTTTATCCCCGGGCGCGGGCGGCTACACCTTC. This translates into CASSLSPGAGGYTF.

In DNA, the CDR3 is TGTGCCAGTAGGCAGAGACAGGAAAGCAATCAGCCCCAGCATTTT. It encodes CASRQRQESNQPQHF. The V and J genes are TRBV19 and TRBJ1-5; tentative D call: TRBD1 (6 bases). V was pared by 6 bases and J by 1 base, with 13 bases between. The CDR3 has 15 residues. Germline values: CDR1 LNHDA, CDR2 SQIVND (reference sequence).

CDR3 sequence reads: CASSPGQGLAKNIQYF. As DNA, the CDR3 is TGTGCCAGCAGCCCTGGACAGGGCCTAGCCAAAAACATTCAGTACTTC. This rearrangement joins TRBV11-3 to TRBJ2-4; the match to TRBD1 covers 8 bases. This CDR3 comprises 16 residues. Germline assignment: CDR1 SGHNT and CDR2 YENEEA. J gave up 0 bases and V 5 bases, and 6 bases lay outside the gene matches.

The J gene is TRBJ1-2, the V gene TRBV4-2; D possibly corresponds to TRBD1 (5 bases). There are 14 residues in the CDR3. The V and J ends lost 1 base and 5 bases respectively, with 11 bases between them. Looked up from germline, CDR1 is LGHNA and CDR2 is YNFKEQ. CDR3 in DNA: TGTGCCAGCAGCCAAGTAGGGGAAGGGTATGGCTACACCTTC. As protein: CASSQVGEGYGYTF.

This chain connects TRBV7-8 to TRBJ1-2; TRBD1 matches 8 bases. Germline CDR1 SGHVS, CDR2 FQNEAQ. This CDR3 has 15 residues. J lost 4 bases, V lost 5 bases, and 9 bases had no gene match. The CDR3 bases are TGTGCCAGCAGCCCGGGACAGGCGTATTCCTATGGCTACACCTTC. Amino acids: CASSPGQAYSYGYTF.

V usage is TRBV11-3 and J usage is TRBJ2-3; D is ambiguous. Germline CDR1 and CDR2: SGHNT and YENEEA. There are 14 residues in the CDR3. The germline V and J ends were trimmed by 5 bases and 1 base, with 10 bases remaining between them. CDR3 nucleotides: TGTGCCAGCAGCCCAGACCCAGGCACAGATACGCAGTATTTT. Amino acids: CASSPDPGTDTQYF.

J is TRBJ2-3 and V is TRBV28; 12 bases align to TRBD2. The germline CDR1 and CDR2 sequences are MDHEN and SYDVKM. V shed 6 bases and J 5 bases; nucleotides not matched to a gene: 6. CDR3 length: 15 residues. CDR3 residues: CASRKGLAGQDTQYF. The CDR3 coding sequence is TGTGCCAGCAGAAAAGGACTAGCGGGACAAGATACGCAGTATTTT.

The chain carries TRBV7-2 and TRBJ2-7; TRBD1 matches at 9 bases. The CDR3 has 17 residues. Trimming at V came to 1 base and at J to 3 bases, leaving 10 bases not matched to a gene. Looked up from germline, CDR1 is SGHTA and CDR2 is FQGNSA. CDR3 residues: CASSLGPPGQGVYEQYF. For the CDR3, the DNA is TGTGCCAGCAGCTTAGGTCCGCCGGGACAGGGCGTCTACGAGCAGTACTTC.